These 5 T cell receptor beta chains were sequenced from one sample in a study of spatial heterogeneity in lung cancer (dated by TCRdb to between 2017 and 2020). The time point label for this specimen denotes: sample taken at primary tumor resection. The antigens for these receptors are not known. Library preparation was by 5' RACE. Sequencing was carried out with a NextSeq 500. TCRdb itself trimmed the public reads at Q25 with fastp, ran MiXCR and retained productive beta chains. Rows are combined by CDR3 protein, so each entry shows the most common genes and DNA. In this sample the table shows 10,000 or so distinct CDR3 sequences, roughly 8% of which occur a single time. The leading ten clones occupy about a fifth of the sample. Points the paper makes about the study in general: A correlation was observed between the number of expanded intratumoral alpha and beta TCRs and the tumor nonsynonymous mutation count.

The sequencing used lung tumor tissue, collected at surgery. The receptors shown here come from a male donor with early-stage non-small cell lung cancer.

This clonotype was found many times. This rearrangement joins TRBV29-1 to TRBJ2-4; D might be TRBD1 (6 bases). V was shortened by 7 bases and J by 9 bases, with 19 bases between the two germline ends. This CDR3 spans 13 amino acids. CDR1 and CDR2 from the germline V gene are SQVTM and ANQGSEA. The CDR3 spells CSGRSPGVAIQYF. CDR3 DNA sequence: TGCAGCGGGCGCTCCCCAGGGGTAGCCATTCAGTACTTC.

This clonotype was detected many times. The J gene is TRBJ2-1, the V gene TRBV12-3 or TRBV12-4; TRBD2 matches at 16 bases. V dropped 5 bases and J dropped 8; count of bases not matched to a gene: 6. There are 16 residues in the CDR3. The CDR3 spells CASSPGTSGRADEQFF. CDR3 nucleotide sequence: TGTGCCAGCAGTCCCGGGACTAGCGGGAGGGCGGATGAGCAGTTCTTC.

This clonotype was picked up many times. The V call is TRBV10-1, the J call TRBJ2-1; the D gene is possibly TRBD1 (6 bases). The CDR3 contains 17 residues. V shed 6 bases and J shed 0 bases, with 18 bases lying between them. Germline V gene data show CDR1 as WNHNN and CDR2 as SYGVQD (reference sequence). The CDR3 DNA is TGCGCCAGCAGCAAGAATATTAACAGGGTCTCCTACAATGAGCAGTTCTTC. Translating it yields CASSKNINRVSYNEQFF.

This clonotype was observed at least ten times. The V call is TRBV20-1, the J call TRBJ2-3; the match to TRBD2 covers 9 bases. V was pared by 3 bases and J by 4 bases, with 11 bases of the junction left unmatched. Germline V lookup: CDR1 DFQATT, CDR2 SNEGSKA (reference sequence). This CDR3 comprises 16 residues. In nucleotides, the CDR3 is TGCAGTGCTAGCCCTTCGCGGGGGGGCAGGGCAGATACGCAGTATTTT. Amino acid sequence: CSASPSRGGRADTQYF.

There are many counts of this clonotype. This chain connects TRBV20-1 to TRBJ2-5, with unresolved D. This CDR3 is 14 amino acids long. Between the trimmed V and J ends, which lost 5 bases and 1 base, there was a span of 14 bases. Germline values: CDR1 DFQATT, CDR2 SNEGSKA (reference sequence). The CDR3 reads CSAALGAPQETQYF. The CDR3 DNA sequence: TGCAGTGCTGCCCTCGGTGCTCCCCAAGAGACCCAGTACTTC.